The source of this TCR beta chain is a study of T cell repertoires in cytomegalovirus infection (dated by TCRdb to the late 2010s). About the investigation overall: The peptide stimulations were aimed at well-studied HLA-B-restricted epitopes as well as recently identified HLA-C-restricted CMV epitopes, whose presentation resists viral immunomodulation. The HLA type of each donor mattered for the analysis, because public TCR beta signatures pointed to carriage of CMV infection along with the matching HLA type.

This clonotype occurred a few times. It lacks a known antigen. Base qualities are not at hand, and no much larger clone is one base apart. The run used an Illumina HiSeq 1500. Clones were called with MiXCR by TCRdb after fastp trimmed the public reads at Q25, and only in-frame beta chains were retained. Identical CDR3 proteins give one entry, which carries the most common genes and DNA. The sample table holds approximately 1,000,000 distinct CDR3 sequences, of which roughly 31% were seen once. The ten top clones hold around 15% of the sample. What the authors observed across the whole study: Cumulative frequency of public TCR beta family members discriminated carriers of CMV infection plus the relevant HLA type in this cohort and an independent 352-donor cohort. In the ex vivo response, HLA-C-restricted CMV-specific TCR beta clonotypes were dominant, and in two of eight donors the single most frequent clonotype came from this HLA-C-restricted group.

Spanning cysteine to phenylalanine, the CDR3 consists of 14 amino acids. Left in the record is the CDR3 DNA by itself, 42 bases read in frame from the first base. V lost 11 bases and J lost 4 bases, and the count of bases not matched to a germline gene is 5. The germline V gene gives CDR1 as SNHLY and CDR2 as FYNNEI. Reading the label with the study, this specimen's treatment or condition is: in vitro stimulation with specific CMV peptide epitopes to enrich CMV-specific T cells. The material was cultured CD8+ T cells from PBMCs, obtained from culture after CMV antigen stimulation. This clonotype was obtained from a human donor in good health (CMV status not recorded). Some clones in this sample may be carry-over from other donors' samples. The sequence joins TRBV2 to TRBJ2-2, with 12 central nucleotides matching TRBD2. The nucleotides are TGTGCCTTCCCGGGACTAGCGGGCACCGGGGAGCTGTTTTTT. Its protein reads: CAFPGLAGTGELFF. With the portions outside the CDR3 filled from the reference TRBV2 and TRBJ2-2 genes, the complete variable region becomes EPEVTQTPSHQVTQMGQEVILRCVPISNHLYFYWYRQILGQKVEFLVSFYNNEISEKSEIFDDQFSVERPDGSNFTLKIRSTKLEDSAMYFCAFPGLAGTGELFFGEGSRLTVL.